The 29 T cell receptor beta chains in this list originate from one sample, sequenced in a study of blood T cell repertoires in COVID-19. Some clones are missing from TCRdb's copy, which holds only in-frame ones; the method was immunoSEQ multiplex PCR. This sample has approximately 120,000 clones, with 75% to 90% found just once. What was sequenced was peripheral blood. The receptors stem from a woman aged 80 or over with COVID-19, enrolled during active disease.

The chain carries TRBV2 and TRBJ1-4; TRBD1 aligns across 8 bases. With 8 bases clipped from V and 4 bases from J, the junction kept 6 bases outside the gene matches. CDR1 SNHLY and CDR2 FYNNEI come from the germline V gene. The CDR3 loop spans 14 amino acids. The CDR3 region has the DNA TGTGCCAGCGAACAGGGGGTCTTTAATGAAAAACTGTTTTTT. Encoded protein: CASEQGVFNEKLFF.

Here the CDR3 DNA reads TGTGCCATCCCGGGACAGGGATTAACCGGGGAGCTGTTTTTT. It codes for CAIPGQGLTGELFF. This rearrangement joins TRBV19 to TRBJ2-2, with 9 bases lining up with TRBD1. V lost 10 bases, J lost 5 bases, and 8 bases stayed unmatched. CDR3 size: 14 residues. CDR1 is LNHDA, CDR2 SQIVND, per germline (reference sequence).

This clone was counted a few times. The rearrangement uses TRBV7-2 and TRBJ1-6; D may be TRBD1 (6 bases). The V and J ends lost 8 bases and 5 bases respectively, with 16 bases between them. Germline V gene sequence: CDR1 SGHTA, CDR2 FQGNSA. The CDR3 runs 15 residues. In nucleotides, the CDR3 is TGTGCCAGCGGGCGAACGACAGGCAATAATTCACCCCTCCACTTT. Translating it yields CASGRTTGNNSPLHF.

This sequence joins TRBV11-2 and TRBJ2-7; the D is unclear. There are 14 residues in the CDR3. Germline lookup yields CDR1 SGHAT and CDR2 FQNNGV. V was pared by 1 base and J by 1 base, with 8 bases between. The CDR3 sequence is CASSLGALSYEQYF. The CDR3 DNA sequence: TGTGCCAGCAGCTTAGGGGCCTTATCCTACGAGCAGTACTTC.

This clone was detected only a few times. CDR3: CASSLNPGQGNGEQFF. The DNA for the CDR3 is TGCGCCAGCAGCCTAAACCCGGGACAGGGGAACGGTGAGCAGTTCTTC. The chain joins TRBV4-3 to TRBJ2-1; 10 bases match TRBD1. Germline-derived CDR1 and CDR2 are LGHNA and YSLEER. The junction had 12 bases not matched to a gene; V was cut back by 4 bases and J by 9 bases. CDR3 length: 16 amino acids.

The rearrangement uses TRBV29-1 and TRBJ2-7, with 10 positions matching TRBD1. This CDR3 is built from 11 residues. The germline V gene has CDR1 SQVTM and CDR2 ANQGSEA. The J segment lost 6 bases and the V segment lost 6 bases, leaving 2 bases of the junction unmatched. The CDR3 coding sequence is TGCAGCGTCCGACAGGGGGCCGAGCAGTACTTC. It codes for CSVRQGAEQYF.

J is TRBJ1-6 and V is TRBV6-5; D is ambiguous. This CDR3 is 15 amino acids long. Germline V CDR1 and CDR2: MNHEY, SVGAGI. V lost 2 bases, J lost 4 bases, and 9 bases lay in between. The DNA of the CDR3 is TGTGCCAGCAGTTACGACTCTGGGTATAATTCACCCCTCCACTTT. Amino acids: CASSYDSGYNSPLHF.

The chain employs TRBV5-1 and TRBJ2-6; 11 bases match TRBD1. The germline V gene encodes CDR1 SGHRS and CDR2 YFSETQ. V trimming: 4 bases; J trimming: 2 bases; junction bases outside the gene matches: 5. The CDR3 is 17 amino acids. The CDR3 loop is CASSLRDRGTGANVLTF. DNA for the CDR3: TGCGCCAGCAGCCTCCGGGACAGGGGGACTGGGGCCAACGTCCTGACTTTC.

The chain recombines TRBV27 with TRBJ1-2; D uncertain. Per germline, CDR1 MNHEY and CDR2 SMNVEV (reference sequence). This CDR3 is 14 amino acids long. Trimming stripped 5 bases from V and 4 bases from J, with 14 bases between. This CDR3 is CASSGSGSIYGYTF. For the CDR3, the DNA is TGTGCCAGCAGTGGCTCAGGTTCGATCTATGGCTACACCTTC.

This clone was seen more than once but under ten times. The chain recombines TRBV24-1 with TRBJ1-5; TRBD1 matches at 8 bases. V lost 8 bases and J lost 5; bases outside the gene matches: 7. Germline CDR1 reads KGHDR; CDR2 reads SFDVKD. The CDR3 has 14 residues. The CDR3 DNA reads TGTGCCACCATCCGACAGGGGCCAGATCAGCCCCAGCATTTT. Protein sequence: CATIRQGPDQPQHF.

The CDR3 DNA follows: TGTGCCAGCAGTCCCGGTGGGGGGTCCGAGCAGTACTTC. Translated, it gives CASSPGGGSEQYF. V is TRBV28 and J is TRBJ2-7, with D perhaps TRBD2 (6 bases). Between the trimmed V and J ends, which lost 5 bases and 6 bases, there was a span of 14 bases. Per germline, CDR1 MDHEN and CDR2 SYDVKM. The CDR3 covers 13 residues.

The chain combines TRBV28 with TRBJ2-7, with D tentatively TRBD1 or TRBD2 (6 bases each). V lost 6 bases and J lost 3, with 18 bases in between. This CDR3 is built from 15 residues. The germline gives CDR1 MDHEN, CDR2 SYDVKM. In DNA form, the CDR3 reads TGTGCCAGCAGATTAGGGGGGTCGGCAGACTACGAGCAGTACTTC. Its translation is CASRLGGSADYEQYF.

J is TRBJ1-1 and V is TRBV13; 7 nucleotides match TRBD1. The V gene end was trimmed by 4 bases and the J gene end by 1 base; junction bases not matched to a gene: 9. CDR1 and CDR2 (germline): PRHDT, FYEKMQ (reference sequence). The CDR3 has 16 amino acids. DNA of the CDR3: TGTGCCAGCAGCTCGACGACCGGGACAGCGAACACTGAAGCTTTCTTT. It yields the protein CASSSTTGTANTEAFF.

This chain links TRBV19 with TRBJ1-2, with 9 positions matching TRBD1. Germline V gene data show CDR1 as LNHDA and CDR2 as SQIVND (reference sequence). This CDR3 region has 14 residues. J lost 4 bases, V lost 3 bases, and 3 bases had no gene match. CDR3 protein: CASSIDRGSYGYTF. For the CDR3, the DNA is TGTGCCAGTAGTATCGACAGGGGGTCCTATGGCTACACCTTC.

The rearrangement links TRBV21-1 to TRBJ2-7; TRBD2, the table's D call, was not compared with the DNA. TRBV21-1 represents a pseudogene. There are 12 residues in the CDR3. The CDR3 reads CASSRQRYEQYF. For the CDR3, the DNA is TGTGCCAGCAGCAGGCAGCGCTACGAGCAGTACTTC.

Here the CDR3 reads CASSGGALQETQYF. The CDR3, as DNA: TGCGCCAGCAGCGGTGGGGCCCTACAAGAGACCCAGTACTTC. This chain connects TRBV5-1 to TRBJ2-5; tentatively, D is TRBD1 (5 bases). The V end was cut by 4 bases, the J end by 2 bases, with 12 bases between. The CDR3 covers 14 residues. Germline V gene sequence: CDR1 SGHRS, CDR2 YFSETQ.

The CDR3 DNA follows: TGCGCCAGCAGCCAAGAATGGACAGGGTGGCAGCCCCAGCATTTT. This gives the protein CASSQEWTGWQPQHF. V gene TRBV4-3 combines with J gene TRBJ1-5; 8 bases fit TRBD1. Germline V gene sequence: CDR1 LGHNA, CDR2 YSLEER. Trimming removed 0 bases from V and 7 bases from J; junction bases left unmatched: 5. The CDR3 contains 15 residues.

This chain joins TRBV7-2 and TRBJ2-7; 7 bases are shared with TRBD2. This CDR3 has 15 residues. Germline V CDR1 and CDR2: SGHTA, FQGNSA. Trimming cost V 0 bases and J 1 base; bases outside gene matches: 3. The CDR3 DNA reads TGTGCCAGCAGCTTAGCAAGCGGGGAATCCTACGAGCAGTACTTC. Amino acid sequence: CASSLASGESYEQYF.

The J gene is TRBJ2-5, the V gene TRBV6-2 or TRBV6-3; 7 nucleotides match TRBD2. Germline assignment: CDR1 MNHEY and CDR2 SVGEGT. The CDR3 contains 14 residues. V shed 0 bases, J shed 5 bases, and the junction held 3 bases outside the gene matches. CDR3 in DNA: TGTGCCAGCAGTTACTCGCGGGGAGGGGAGACCCAGTACTTC. Translating it yields CASSYSRGGETQYF.

The chain links TRBV28 to TRBJ2-7; D unclear. The length of the CDR3 is 11 residues. Germline V lookup: CDR1 MDHEN, CDR2 SYDVKM. The V end lost 5 bases, the J end lost 7 bases, and 9 bases lay between the germline ends. The CDR3, as DNA: TGTGCCAGCAGTCTGATGCAGGAGCAGTACTTC. Translation gives CASSLMQEQYF.

The chain links TRBV25-1 to TRBJ1-3; 7 nucleotides line up with TRBD1. CDR1 is MGHDK, CDR2 SYGVNS, per germline. Trimming took 5 bases from V and 0 from J; bases not matched to a gene: 4. The CDR3 consists of 15 residues. CDR3 residues: CASSNGDSSGNTIYF. DNA for the CDR3: TGTGCCAGCAGTAACGGGGACAGCTCTGGAAACACCATATATTTT.

This chain links TRBV13 with TRBJ1-1; D is unclear. Germline V gives CDR1 PRHDT, CDR2 FYEKMQ (reference sequence). The CDR3 sequence is 12 residues long. V lost 5 bases, J lost 7 bases, and 11 bases lay in between. This CDR3 is CASSLNRVEAFF. The CDR3 DNA follows: TGTGCCAGCAGCCTGAACCGGGTTGAAGCTTTCTTT.

The chain has TRBV28 and TRBJ1-5, with 11 bases identical to TRBD1. CDR3 length: 17 amino acids. Germline CDR1 reads MDHEN; CDR2 reads SYDVKM. V trimming: 6 bases; J trimming: 2 bases; junction bases outside the gene matches: 9. CDR3 nucleotide sequence: TGTGCCAGCAGCAAGACAAGGGGACAGGGGGGCAATCAGCCCCAGCATTTT. Protein sequence: CASSKTRGQGGNQPQHF.

The rearrangement links TRBV19 to TRBJ2-1; 8 bases line up with TRBD1. Germline loops: CDR1 LNHDA, CDR2 SQIVND (reference sequence). CDR3 size: 17 residues. V was pared by 0 bases and J by 10 bases, with 14 bases of the junction left unmatched. CDR3 sequence (DNA): TGTGCCAGTAGTATAGACGGGACAGGCCTTGGGAGGCGGGAGCAGTTCTTC. Translating it yields CASSIDGTGLGRREQFF.

The rearrangement links TRBV7-3 to TRBJ1-1, with D unclear. The V gene lost 5 bases and the J gene lost 3 bases, with 19 bases spanning the gap. This CDR3 region has 16 residues. Germline V gene sequence: CDR1 SGHTA, CDR2 FQGTGA. The CDR3 loop is CASSPRRRELDTEAFF. CDR3 nucleotides: TGTGCCAGCAGCCCCCGGCGGAGGGAACTAGACACTGAAGCTTTCTTT.

The rearrangement joins TRBV15 to TRBJ2-5; D is undetermined. The germline V gene has CDR1 LNHNV and CDR2 YYDKDF (reference sequence). The CDR3 contains 14 residues. The V end lost 2 bases, the J end lost 0 bases, and 7 bases lay between the germline ends. This CDR3 reads CATSRIRNQETQYF. As DNA, the CDR3 is TGTGCCACCAGCAGAATCAGGAACCAAGAGACCCAGTACTTC.

This rearrangement joins TRBV5-6 to TRBJ1-1; tentative D call: TRBD1 (5 bases). CDR3 length equals 15 residues. The V gene's germline CDR1 is SGHDT and CDR2 YYEEEE. Between the trimmed V and J ends, which lost 4 bases and 4 bases, there was a span of 17 bases. CDR3 sequence reads: CASSPRAGRGTEAFF. CDR3 DNA sequence: TGTGCCAGCAGCCCCCGCGCCGGGAGGGGCACTGAAGCTTTCTTT.

As DNA, the CDR3 is TGTGCCAGTGGAGCAGGGGGAAACACCATATATTTT. This translates into CASGAGGNTIYF. This chain links TRBV7-2 with TRBJ1-3, with TRBD1 as a possible D gene (5 bases). This CDR3 comprises 12 residues. V was trimmed by 9 bases and J by 4 bases, leaving 10 bases between them. Germline CDR1 is SGHTA and CDR2 is FQGNSA.

The genes are TRBV5-1 and TRBJ2-5; the D gene is possibly TRBD2 (6 bases). The CDR3 extends over 15 amino acids. Germline CDR1 SGHRS, CDR2 YFSETQ. Trimming cost V 4 bases and J 4 bases, with 17 bases left between them. The DNA for the CDR3 is TGCGCCAGCAGCCCGGGGTGGGCGGGAATAGAGACCCAGTACTTC. Amino acids: CASSPGWAGIETQYF.